This passage covers 23 T cell receptor beta chains from one sample sequenced in a study of cytomegalovirus exposure and HLA in healthy donors. The PCR was carried out with 60 Vbeta primers and 13 Jbeta primers. Assay: immunoSEQ multiplex PCR; the TCRdb copy retains only in-frame clones and omits some. The table lists under 200,000 clones, over 70% of them singletons, with approximately 7% in the top ten. The sequencing input was PBMCs. The origin of the receptors is a woman in her thirties or forties in good health and CMV-seropositive.

This clone was seen only once. The chain couples TRBV7-2 to TRBJ2-5; TRBD2 agrees at 10 bases. From germline, CDR1 is SGHTA and CDR2 FQGNSA. Trimming cost V 5 bases and J 9 bases; bases outside gene matches: 12. The CDR3 length is 15 residues. CDR3 residues: CASSQSGTSGVAQYF. The CDR3 DNA is TGTGCCAGCAGCCAGTCGGGAACTAGCGGGGTAGCCCAGTACTTC. Full variable domain (outside the CDR3, taken from reference TRBV7-2 and TRBJ2-5): GAGVSQSPSNKVTEKGKDVELRCDPISGHTALYWYRQSLGQGLEFLIYFQGNSAPDKSGLPSDRFSAERTGGSVSTLTIQRTQQEDSAVYLCASSQSGTSGVAQYFGPGTRLLVL.

This clone was seen more than once but under ten times. The chain recombines TRBV5-5 with TRBJ2-5, with TRBD1 identical over 8 bases. Trimming removed 4 bases from V and 2 bases from J; junction bases left unmatched: 16. CDR3 length: 18 amino acids. CDR1 SGHKS and CDR2 YYEKEE come from the germline V gene (reference sequence). In DNA, the CDR3 is TGTGCCAGCAGCAGCACAGTTACGGACAGGGTTAAACAAGAGACCCAGTACTTC. Translating gives CASSSTVTDRVKQETQYF.

The genes are TRBV2 and TRBJ2-7; 11 bases are a match to TRBD1. Germline V gene lookup returns CDR1 SNHLY and CDR2 FYNNEI. There are 14 residues in the CDR3. V lost 6 bases to trimming and J lost 6 bases; unmatched junction nucleotides: 7. The CDR3 protein is CASSGQGAGSEQYF. As DNA, the CDR3 is TGTGCCAGCAGCGGACAGGGGGCGGGGAGCGAGCAGTACTTC.

This clone was counted a few times. The chain combines TRBV2 with TRBJ2-1; 8 bases are a match to TRBD1. The junction had 11 bases not matched to a gene; V was cut back by 3 bases and J by 1 base. This CDR3 comprises 18 residues. CDR1 and CDR2 (germline): SNHLY, FYNNEI. Here the CDR3 reads CASSDTWPGGESYNEQFF. The CDR3 coding sequence is TGTGCCAGCAGTGATACTTGGCCAGGGGGCGAATCCTACAATGAGCAGTTCTTC.

The gene calls are TRBV5-1 and TRBJ1-5; D might be TRBD1 (6 bases). In germline, CDR1 is SGHRS, CDR2 YFSETQ. Trimming stripped 0 bases from V and 5 bases from J, with 21 bases between. The CDR3 contains 18 residues. DNA of the CDR3: TGCGCCAGCAGCTTGGGACCTAACAGGGCAGTGGGCGATCAGCCCCAGCATTTT. As protein: CASSLGPNRAVGDQPQHF.

In this sample, this clone turned up a few times. DNA for the CDR3: TGTGCCAGCACCAGAGAGACAGGTGAAGCTTTCTTT. It translates to CASTRETGEAFF. The chain joins TRBV6-6 to TRBJ1-1, with a possible D match to TRBD1 (6 bases). The V gene's germline CDR1 is MNHNY and CDR2 SVGAGI (reference sequence). Trimming took off 7 bases at V and 7 bases at J, with 13 bases between the two ends. The CDR3 runs 12 residues.

V is TRBV5-1 and J is TRBJ1-2; no clear D gene. The CDR3 runs 15 residues. V lost 4 bases, J lost 3 bases, and 16 bases lay in between. Germline V gene data show CDR1 as SGHRS and CDR2 as YFSETQ. In DNA, the CDR3 is TGCGCCAGCAGCCCAAGGACCGGGGAATACTATGGCTACACCTTC. This translates into CASSPRTGEYYGYTF.

The chain couples TRBV12-5 to TRBJ1-6, with a weak D call TRBD1 (6 bases). CDR1 and CDR2 (germline): LGHNT, FRNRAP. The CDR3 loop spans 15 amino acids. V lost 9 bases and J lost 5, with 17 bases in between. The CDR3 DNA reads TGTGCTAGGGGTAGGGGGAATCGCAATAATTCACCCCTCCACTTT. Translating it yields CARGRGNRNNSPLHF. Filled out from reference TRBV12-5 and TRBJ1-6, the complete variable domain reads DARVTQTPRHKVTEMGQEVTMRCQPILGHNTVFWYRQTMMQGLELLAYFRNRAPLDDSGMPKDRFSAEMPDATLATLKIQPSEPRDSAVYFCARGRGNRNNSPLHFGNGTRLTVT.

Here the CDR3 reads CASSLGGSSNQPQHF. The DNA for the CDR3 is TGTGCCAGCTCACTAGGGGGTTCCAGCAATCAGCCCCAGCATTTT. This rearrangement joins TRBV18 to TRBJ1-5, with D tentatively TRBD1 (6 bases). The CDR3 is made up of 15 amino acids. Germline V lookup: CDR1 KGHSH, CDR2 LQKENI. V gave up 4 bases and J gave up 1 base, with 11 bases separating them.

The genes are TRBV30 and TRBJ1-5, with 9 bases that match TRBD1. Per germline, CDR1 GTSNPN and CDR2 SVGIG (reference sequence). Trimming took 3 bases from V and 5 from J; bases not matched to a gene: 5. CDR3 size: 14 residues. In nucleotides, the CDR3 is TGTGCCTGGAGCGGGACAGGGACTGATCAGCCCCAGCATTTT. It is translated as CAWSGTGTDQPQHF.

The chain joins TRBV5-1 to TRBJ1-5; D gene unclear. Trimming left V 4 bases short and J 6 bases short, with 17 bases between. CDR3 length equals 15 residues. CDR1 SGHRS and CDR2 YFSETQ come from the germline V gene. Here the CDR3 DNA reads TGCGCCAGCAGCCCGGATAATGTGGCGGGTCAGCCCCAGCATTTT. Translating gives CASSPDNVAGQPQHF.

The chain is built from TRBV7-9 and TRBJ2-2; 7 nucleotides match TRBD1. The V gene end was trimmed by 0 bases and the J gene end by 7 bases; junction bases not matched to a gene: 8. The CDR3 spans 16 residues. CDR1 SEHNR and CDR2 FQNEAQ come from the germline V gene (reference sequence). CDR3 sequence reads: CASSLARTGVSGELFF. CDR3 DNA: TGTGCCAGCAGCTTAGCACGAACAGGGGTCAGCGGGGAGCTGTTTTTT.

The V gene is TRBV6-6, the J gene TRBJ1-2, with D possibly TRBD1 on 5 matching bases. Germline V lookup: CDR1 MNHNY, CDR2 SVGAGI (reference sequence). This CDR3 region has 13 residues. The V end was cut by 6 bases, the J end by 5 bases, with 13 bases between. CDR3 in amino acids: CASSLEGEYGYTF. As DNA, the CDR3 is TGTGCCAGCAGCCTCGAAGGGGAATATGGCTACACCTTC.

The V gene is TRBV28, the J gene TRBJ2-7, with 10 bases fitting TRBD1. This CDR3 contains 16 residues. Per the germline V gene, CDR1 is MDHEN and CDR2 is SYDVKM. V trimming: 6 bases; J trimming: 2 bases; junction bases outside the gene matches: 10. Here the CDR3 reads CASSSTGQGRAYEQYF. The CDR3 nucleotides read TGTGCCAGCAGCTCCACGGGACAGGGGCGGGCCTACGAGCAGTACTTC.

The CDR3 reads CASSLIPAGTYTDTQYF. CDR3 coding DNA: TGTGCCAGCAGCTTAATACCAGCGGGGACTTACACAGATACGCAGTATTTT. The genes are TRBV7-3 and TRBJ2-3, with TRBD2 identical over 7 bases. CDR3 length equals 17 residues. CDR1 SGHTA and CDR2 FQGTGA come from the germline V gene. Trimming took 1 base from V and 2 from J; bases not matched to a gene: 9.

CDR3 sequence (DNA): TGTGCCATCAGGGACGCGGGGGAAAACGGCGGGGAGCTGTTTTTT. Translated, it gives CAIRDAGENGGELFF. V is TRBV10-3 and J is TRBJ2-2; 7 positions agree with TRBD2. The V and J ends lost 6 bases and 7 bases, in that order; junction bases with no gene match: 11. CDR1 and CDR2 from the germline V gene are ENHRY and SYGVKD. The CDR3 loop spans 15 amino acids.

The chain uses TRBV28 and TRBJ2-7; 8 bases are a match to TRBD2. The trim removed 3 bases at V and 0 bases at J, leaving 10 bases unmatched. The CDR3 spans 17 residues. CDR1 and CDR2 (germline): MDHEN, SYDVKM. CDR3 in DNA: TGTGCCAGCAGTTTTCCGCCCCTTACTAGCGGCTCCTACGAGCAGTACTTC. Translation gives CASSFPPLTSGSYEQYF.

Points on this clone: One end of the junction varies from germline; a read error may be responsible. The CDR3 sequence is CSSSLGGGAGSPLHF. The CDR3 DNA follows: TGTTCCAGCAGCTTAGGCGGGGGCGCAGGTTCACCCCTCCACTTT. This chain links TRBV7-9 with TRBJ1-6; possibly TRBD1 for D (6 bases). The CDR3 contains 15 residues. Germline V gene data show CDR1 as SEHNR and CDR2 as FQNEAQ (reference sequence).

This sequence joins TRBV5-1 and TRBJ2-1; D not certain. The CDR3 runs to 16 residues. Germline CDR1 SGHRS, CDR2 YFSETQ. Trimming cost V 4 bases and J 0 bases, with 14 bases left between them. The CDR3 loop reads CASSPSHGGSYNEQFF. In DNA, the CDR3 is TGCGCCAGCAGCCCGAGTCACGGTGGCTCCTACAATGAGCAGTTCTTC.

This clone has a handful of counts. V and J are TRBV7-9 and TRBJ2-1; 12 positions match TRBD2. The CDR3 totals 16 residues. V was pared by 5 bases and J by 9 bases, with 11 bases of the junction left unmatched. Germline CDR1 and CDR2: SEHNR and FQNEAQ (reference sequence). CDR3 DNA sequence: TGTGCCAGCAGCGCGGCTAGCGGGGGGGCCCTGGGTGAGCAGTTCTTC. Its translation: CASSAASGGALGEQFF.

V and J are TRBV11-2 and TRBJ2-1; TRBD2 matches at 8 bases. Germline V lookup: CDR1 SGHAT, CDR2 FQNNGV. The CDR3 is 15 amino acids. Trimming removed 3 bases from V and 9 bases from J; junction bases left unmatched: 10. In DNA, the CDR3 is TGTGCCAGCAGCTTCGGACGGGGGGGCGAAAGTGAGCAGTTCTTC. This sequence encodes CASSFGRGGESEQFF.

This chain connects TRBV5-1 to TRBJ1-2; tentatively, D is TRBD1 (6 bases). V lost 0 bases and J lost 4, with 7 bases in between. Per germline, CDR1 SGHRS and CDR2 YFSETQ. The CDR3 loop spans 13 amino acids. The CDR3 region has the DNA TGCGCCAGCAGCTTGGGGGACATCTATGGCTACACCTTC. It yields the protein CASSLGDIYGYTF.

This chain connects TRBV6-6 to TRBJ2-1, with a possible D match to TRBD1 (6 bases). V was trimmed by 0 bases and J by 16 bases, leaving 16 bases between them. Germline CDR1 MNHNY, CDR2 SVGAGI (reference sequence). The CDR3 consists of 13 residues. The CDR3 is CASSYSMDSEIFF. DNA of the CDR3: TGTGCCAGCAGTTACTCGATGGACAGTGAAATTTTCTTC.